Listed here is a single TCR beta chain. This CDR3 region has 14 residues. The V gene lost 0 bases and the J gene lost 3 bases, with 9 bases spanning the gap. In germline, CDR1 is GTSNPN, CDR2 SVGIG (reference sequence). This sample stems from a study of cytomegalovirus exposure and HLA in healthy donors. Study in general: There were 65 million to 85 million unique TCRs (from HLA-typed donors) in an early data release.

Primers: 60 Vbeta forward and 13 Jbeta reverse. Using immunoSEQ multiplex PCR, the repertoire was profiled, and TCRdb retains in-frame clones only, with some absent. The table gives 180,000 or so clones; the top ten clones make up less than 0.95% of it. The clonotype comes from a woman between 18 and 29 years old in good health and CMV-seropositive. The chain carries TRBV30 and TRBJ1-3, with D unresolved. Sequencing used PBMCs. As DNA, the CDR3 is TGTGCCTGGAGTGTAAGCGTCCTTGGAAACACCATATATTTT. It yields the protein CAWSVSVLGNTIYF.